The T cell receptor (beta chain) described here comes from a study of T-cell memory formation after mild COVID-19. Findings of the study overall: The appearance of some responding clones in pre-infection memory suggested that cross-reactive memory joined. Contracting CD8+ clones were enriched in EMRA, CD4+ mainly in CM and EM. The authors left the SARS-CoV-2 specificity of second-wave clones peaking on day 37 unconfirmed.

This clonotype turned up a few times. Its target is not known. TCRdb ran MiXCR on the 5' RACE reads and lists one entry per CDR3 protein. The sample has around 120,000 distinct CDR3 sequences, around a sixth seen once. Germline CDR1 reads MNHEY; CDR2 reads SMNVEV (reference sequence). The length of the CDR3 is 14 residues. The V end was cut by 5 bases, the J end by 6 bases, with 17 bases between. The chain joins TRBV27 to TRBJ2-7; D tentatively reads TRBD1 or TRBD2 (5 bases each). The sequenced material came from PBMCs or a T cell subset sorted from them (not recorded which). The TCR sequence derives from an adult woman who had mild COVID-19 (a few samples of this study predate the infection). Cell type and time point are not known. The CDR3 DNA follows: TGTGCCAGCAGTGTTCAGGGAGTGGTTCTCGAGCAGTACTTC. Translation: CASSVQGVVLEQYF.